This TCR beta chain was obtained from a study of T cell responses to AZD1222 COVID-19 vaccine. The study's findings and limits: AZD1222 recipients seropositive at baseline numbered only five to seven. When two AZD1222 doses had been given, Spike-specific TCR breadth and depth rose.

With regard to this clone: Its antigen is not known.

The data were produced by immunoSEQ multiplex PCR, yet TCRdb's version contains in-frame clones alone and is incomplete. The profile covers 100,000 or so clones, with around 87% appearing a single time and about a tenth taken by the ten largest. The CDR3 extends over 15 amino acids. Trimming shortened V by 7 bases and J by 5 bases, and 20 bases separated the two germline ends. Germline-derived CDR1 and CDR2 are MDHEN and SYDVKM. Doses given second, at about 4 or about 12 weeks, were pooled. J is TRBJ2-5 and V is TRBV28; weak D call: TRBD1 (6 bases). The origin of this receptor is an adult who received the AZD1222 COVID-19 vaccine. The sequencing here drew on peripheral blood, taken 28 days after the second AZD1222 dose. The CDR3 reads CASTSPARGEETQYF. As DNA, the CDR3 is TGTGCCAGCACCAGCCCCGCCAGGGGCGAGGAGACCCAGTACTTC. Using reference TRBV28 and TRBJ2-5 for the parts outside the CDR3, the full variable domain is DVKVTQSSRYLVKRTGEKVFLECVQDMDHENMFWYRQDPGLGLRLIYFSYDVKMKEKGDIPEGYSVSREKKERFSLILESASTNQTSMYLCASTSPARGEETQYFGPGTRLLVL.